These 4 T cell receptor beta chains were all obtained from the same sample, sequenced in a study of blood T cell repertoires in COVID-19. Sequenced by immunoSEQ multiplex PCR; TCRdb stores in-frame clones only, minus some. The sample contains about 52,000 clones, roughly four fifths of which appear only once. Sequencing was performed on peripheral blood. Receptors originate from a man aged 65 to 79 with active COVID-19.

The chain uses TRBV5-5 and TRBJ2-3; 8 bases line up with TRBD2. The CDR3 totals 14 residues. J was trimmed by 4 bases and V by 2 bases; bases with no gene match: 3. Germline assignment: CDR1 SGHKS and CDR2 YYEKEE (reference sequence). The CDR3 DNA is TGTGCCAGCAGCTTCGGACTAGCCCCAGATACGCAGTATTTT. Translating gives CASSFGLAPDTQYF. Looking up the rest from reference TRBV5-5 and TRBJ2-3 gives the full variable domain: DAGVTQSPTHLIKTRGQQVTLRCSPISGHKSVSWYQQVLGQGPQFIFQYYEKEERGRGNFPDRFSARQFPNYSSELNVNALLLGDSALYLCASSFGLAPDTQYFGPGTRLTVL.

The chain is built from TRBV6-1 and TRBJ1-1, with D maybe TRBD1 (5 bases). V was shortened by 2 bases and J by 0 bases, with 13 bases between the two germline ends. The germline V gene has CDR1 MNHNS and CDR2 SASEGT. This CDR3 has 16 residues. The CDR3 region is CASSELTANLNTEAFF. CDR3 in DNA: TGTGCCAGCAGTGAACTGACAGCTAATTTGAACACTGAAGCTTTCTTT.

The rearrangement uses TRBV7-2 and TRBJ2-7; TRBD2 agrees at 8 bases. V trimming: 1 base; J trimming: 6 bases; junction bases outside the gene matches: 14. Germline values: CDR1 SGHTA, CDR2 FQGNSA. The CDR3 runs to 17 residues. In DNA, the CDR3 is TGTGCCAGCAGCTTAGTAGTTGCCGGGGGGGCGCTAGCCGAGCAGTACTTC. It is translated as CASSLVVAGGALAEQYF.

The rearrangement links TRBV28 to TRBJ1-4, with TRBD1 as a possible D gene (5 bases). Germline CDR1 and CDR2: MDHEN and SYDVKM. V lost 10 bases and J 8 bases, leaving 20 bases between the germline ends. There are 14 residues in the CDR3. CDR3 coding DNA: TGTGCCACCACCTTATACGGGGGAGGGGAAAAACTGTTTTTT. Its translation is CATTLYGGGEKLFF.